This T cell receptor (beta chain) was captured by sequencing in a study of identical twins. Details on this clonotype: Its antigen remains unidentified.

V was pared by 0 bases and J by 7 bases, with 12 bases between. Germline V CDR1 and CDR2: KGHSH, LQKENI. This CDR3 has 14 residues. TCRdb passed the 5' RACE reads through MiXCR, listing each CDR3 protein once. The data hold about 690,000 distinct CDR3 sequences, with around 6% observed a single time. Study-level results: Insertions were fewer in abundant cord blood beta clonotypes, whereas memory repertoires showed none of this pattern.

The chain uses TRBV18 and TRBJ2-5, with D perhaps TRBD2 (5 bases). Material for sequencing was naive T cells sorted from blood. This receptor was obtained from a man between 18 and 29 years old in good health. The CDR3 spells CASSPPSVSGTQYF. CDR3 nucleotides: TGTGCCAGCTCACCACCTAGCGTTTCGGGGACCCAGTACTTC.